This TCR beta chain was sequenced for a study of graft-versus-host responses after intestinal transplantation. Study-wide findings and caveats: Across patients carrying graft-donor T cell macrochimerism, allografts held high graft-versus-host to host-versus-graft clonal ratios.

Germline trimming cut 5 bases from V and 5 bases from J; bases unmatched to any gene: 6. From germline, CDR1 is SGHVS and CDR2 FNYEAQ. The length of the CDR3 is 15 residues. Intraepithelial lymphocytes and lamina propria lymphocytes were released through processing of graft tissue. In the case of this clone: Its antigen remains unidentified.

Sequenced by immunoSEQ multiplex PCR; TCRdb stores in-frame clones only, minus some. Of 14,000 or so clones in the sample, over 60% were seen once. Sequences were derived from ileum tissue, sampled 27 days after intestinal transplant. This TCR came from a human patient who received an intestinal transplant, so some T cells may come from the graft donor. The V call is TRBV7-6, the J call TRBJ2-3; 11 bases map to TRBD2. DNA for the CDR3: TGTGCCAGCAGCCCTAGCGGGGGGCCGGGAGATACGCAGTATTTT. It codes for CASSPSGGPGDTQYF. The complete variable domain, with remaining parts taken from reference TRBV7-6 and TRBJ2-3, reads GAGVSQSPRYKVTKRGQDVALRCDPISGHVSLYWYRQALGQGPEFLTYFNYEAQQDKSGLPNDRFSAERPEGSISTLTIQRTEQRDSAMYRCASSPSGGPGDTQYFGPGTRLTVL.